These T cell receptor beta chains were read from a single sample in a study of cytomegalovirus exposure and HLA in healthy donors. Clones were read by immunoSEQ multiplex PCR, and TCRdb kept only the in-frame ones, dropping some. The repertoire consists of roughly 100,000 clones, with about 15% occurring once and the leading ten covering roughly 0.89%. Sample: PBMCs. The receptor set was obtained from a female donor in good health and CMV-seronegative. CDR3s leave out the opening cysteine and the closing phenylalanine or tryptophan. Each record gives: V gene, J gene, clone size, CDR3 protein. The size field is filled for only some rows; it gives once, few, many or a size class.

v_gene: TRBV12-5; j_gene: TRBJ2-5; abundance: few; CDR3aa: ASAIRVPQETQY
v_gene: TRBV29-1; j_gene: TRBJ2-1; abundance: few; CDR3aa: SVELGNTGAQF
v_gene: TRBV9; j_gene: TRBJ1-2; abundance: -; CDR3aa: ASSPGLYGYT
v_gene: TRBV4-3; j_gene: TRBJ1-4; abundance: few; CDR3aa: ASSQGPGTGLNEKLF
v_gene: TRBV25-1; j_gene: TRBJ1-3; abundance: -; CDR3aa: ASSDSRNTIY
v_gene: TRBV10-1; j_gene: TRBJ2-5; abundance: few; CDR3aa: ASSETSPEY
v_gene: TRBV25-1; j_gene: TRBJ1-2; abundance: -; CDR3aa: ASSAKDRDSNYGYT
v_gene: TRBV7-9; j_gene: TRBJ2-3; abundance: few; CDR3aa: ASSGTSGGQYTQY
v_gene: TRBV7-2; j_gene: TRBJ2-5; abundance: few; CDR3aa: ASSLVLAGGGETQY
v_gene: TRBV5-1; j_gene: TRBJ1-2; abundance: -; CDR3aa: ASSPWYPPQSPYGYT
v_gene: TRBV7-6; j_gene: TRBJ1-1; abundance: -; CDR3aa: ASSLKGTGDTEAF
v_gene: TRBV5-1; j_gene: TRBJ2-7; abundance: -; CDR3aa: ASKGGIYEQY
v_gene: TRBV5-1; j_gene: TRBJ2-1; abundance: few; CDR3aa: ASSWGLAGGYNEQF
v_gene: TRBV7-2; j_gene: TRBJ2-3; abundance: -; CDR3aa: ASSLERVKQY
v_gene: TRBV7-8; j_gene: TRBJ1-2; abundance: -; CDR3aa: ASSSRTGDGYT
v_gene: TRBV25-1; j_gene: TRBJ2-7; abundance: -; CDR3aa: ASSVGSSSYEQY
v_gene: TRBV10-3; j_gene: TRBJ1-2; abundance: few; CDR3aa: AISPGSDYGYT
v_gene: TRBV4-1; j_gene: TRBJ1-5; abundance: few; CDR3aa: ASSQERQYNQPQH
v_gene: TRBV27; j_gene: TRBJ2-7; abundance: few; CDR3aa: ASTQGGEQY
v_gene: TRBV14; j_gene: TRBJ1-1; abundance: -; CDR3aa: ASSLNPRDRGQNTEAF
v_gene: TRBV10-3; j_gene: TRBJ1-2; abundance: -; CDR3aa: AISDRPGGDGYT
v_gene: TRBV7-2; j_gene: TRBJ2-1; abundance: few; CDR3aa: ASSSRVNNEQF